These 5 T cell receptor beta chains were all obtained from the same sample, sequenced in a study of T cell clonality in common variable immunodeficiency. Clones were read by immunoSEQ multiplex PCR, and TCRdb kept only the in-frame ones, dropping some. The sample was found to contain roughly 55,000 clones, and every one recurs. Sequencing was carried out using peripheral blood mononuclear cells. The source of these receptors is a person aged 18 to 75 in good health.

This clone has at least ten counts. The read halts 3 residues ahead of the CDR3 end, with the missing end drawn from the germline J gene. This chain uses TRBV2 with TRBJ2-7, with TRBD1 identical over 9 bases. Germline CDR1 is SNHLY and CDR2 is FYNNEI. The CDR3 loop spans 14 amino acids. V lost 6 bases and J lost 5; bases outside the gene matches: 8. Partial CDR3 DNA: TGTGCCAGCAGGGGACTCTGGACAGGGGACGAG. The encoded protein is CASRGLWTGDE. The full CDR3 sequence reads CASRGLWTGDEQYF.

Many counts were recorded for this clone. The read halts 3 residues ahead of the CDR3 end, with the missing end drawn from the germline J gene. J is TRBJ2-1 and V is TRBV7-2; 10 bases line up with TRBD2. The CDR3 covers 15 residues. V dropped 1 base and J dropped 4; count of bases not matched to a gene: 1. Looked up from germline, CDR1 is SGHTA and CDR2 is FQGNSA. The CDR3 loop reads CASSLGSGGYNEQFF. CDR3 DNA, as far as it was read: TGTGCCAGCAGCTTAGGTAGCGGGGGGTACAATGAG.

This clone was seen at least ten times. The read finishes 3 residues shy of the CDR3 end, and the germline J gene is used to complete it. The chain has TRBV11-2 and TRBJ2-1; 15 bases map to TRBD2. The CDR3 runs to 15 residues. Per germline, CDR1 SGHAT and CDR2 FQNNGV. The V segment lost 4 bases and the J segment 6 bases; nucleotides outside the gene matches: 1. The CDR3 DNA, read in part, is TGTGCCAGCAGCTCGGGACTAGCGGGAGGCAATGAG. Translating gives CASSSGLAGGNE. The whole CDR3 reads CASSSGLAGGNEQFF.

This clone was counted ten times or more. The read ends 3 residues early relative to the CDR3; the germline J gene fills the gap. This sequence joins TRBV6-2 or TRBV6-3 and TRBJ1-2, with 9 bases aligning to TRBD1. Germline lookup yields CDR1 MNHEY and CDR2 SVGEGT. The CDR3 loop spans 14 amino acids. With V trimmed by 5 bases and J by 5 bases, 6 bases remained unmatched. Partial CDR3 DNA: TGTGCCAGCAGTGTTCCCGGGACAGGGTATGGC. It is translated as CASSVPGTGYG. In full, the CDR3 reads CASSVPGTGYGYTF.

As concerns this clone: This likely traces to a read error, being one base from a far larger clone. The read terminates 3 residues ahead of where the CDR3 ends, so the germline J gene completes it. The chain links TRBV19 to TRBJ2-1; TRBD2 matches 9 bases. The V gene end was trimmed by 6 bases and the J gene end by 2 bases; junction bases not matched to a gene: 5. The CDR3 consists of 15 residues. Germline values: CDR1 LNHDA, CDR2 SQIVND (reference sequence). The CDR3 sequence: CASSTGTSPYNEQFF. Partial CDR3 DNA: TGTGCCAGTAGCACCGGGACTAGCCCCTACAATGAG.